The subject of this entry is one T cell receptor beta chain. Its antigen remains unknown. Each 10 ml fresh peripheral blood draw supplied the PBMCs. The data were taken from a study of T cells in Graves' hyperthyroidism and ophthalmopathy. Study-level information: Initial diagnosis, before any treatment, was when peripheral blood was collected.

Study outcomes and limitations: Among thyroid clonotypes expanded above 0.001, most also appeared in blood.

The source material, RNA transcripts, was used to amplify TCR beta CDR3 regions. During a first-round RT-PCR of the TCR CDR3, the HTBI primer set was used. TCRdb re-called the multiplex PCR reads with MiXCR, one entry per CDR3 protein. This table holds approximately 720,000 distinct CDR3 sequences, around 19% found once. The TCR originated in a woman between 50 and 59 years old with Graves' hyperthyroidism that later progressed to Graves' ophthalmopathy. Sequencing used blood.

CDR3 sequence reads: CASSLDDRGSYGYTF. The CDR3 bases are TGTGCCAGCAGCTTAGACGACAGGGGGAGCTATGGCTACACCTTC. The rearrangement links TRBV7-2 to TRBJ1-2; 9 bases fit TRBD1. Per germline, CDR1 SGHTA and CDR2 FQGNSA. CDR3 length: 15 residues. V dropped 1 base and J dropped 4; count of bases not matched to a gene: 4. The full variable domain, in which reference TRBV7-2 and TRBJ1-2 provide the parts outside the CDR3, is GAGVSQSPSNKVTEKGKDVELRCDPISGHTALYWYRQSLGQGLEFLIYFQGNSAPDKSGLPSDRFSAERTGGSVSTLTIQRTQQEDSAVYLCASSLDDRGSYGYTFGSGTRLTVV.